Following are 32 T cell receptor beta chains from one sample sequenced in a study of esophageal squamous cell carcinoma under preoperative chemotherapy. Time point denoted: before preoperative PTX-NDP chemotherapy. TCRdb used MiXCR to reprocess the PCR reads, holding one entry per CDR3 protein. The top ten clones hold 25% to 35% of a sample with 15,000 to 20,000 distinct CDR3 sequences, more than 45% of them seen once. Sampling took place from a patient given preoperative chemotherapy. The receptors shown here come from a human donor with esophageal squamous cell carcinoma. The donor label of this sample is uncertain.

In its sample, this clonotype ranks as medium-sized. V is TRBV7-6 and J is TRBJ2-1; 11 nucleotides line up with TRBD2. V gave up 5 bases and J gave up 7 bases; unmatched junction bases: 16. The CDR3 covers 18 residues. The germline CDR1 and CDR2 sequences are SGHVS and FNYEAQ. The chain's CDR3 is CASSPNPILAGANNEQFF. Here the CDR3 DNA reads TGTGCCAGCAGCCCGAACCCCATACTAGCGGGAGCTAATAATGAGCAGTTCTTC.

The J gene is TRBJ2-7, the V gene TRBV12-3 or TRBV12-4; D is uncertain. The assigned J gene may be wrong: the sequence end matches TRBJ2-5 better. The CDR3 is 14 amino acids. This chain's CDR3 is CASSRSAKVETQYF. The CDR3 nucleotides are TGTGCCAGCAGTCGGAGCGCGAAGGTGGAGACCCAGTACTTC.

This clonotype was detected a few times. J is TRBJ2-1 and V is TRBV7-2; tentatively, D is TRBD1 or TRBD2 (6 bases each). The V gene's germline CDR1 is SGHTA and CDR2 FQGNSA. The CDR3 is made up of 16 amino acids. Trimming took 5 bases from V and 4 from J, leaving 18 bases between them. The CDR3 sequence: CASSTKGGAGYNEQFF. The CDR3 DNA is TGTGCCAGCAGCACCAAGGGGGGCGCGGGGTACAATGAGCAGTTCTTC.

This clonotype has only a few counts. This chain uses TRBV6-1 with TRBJ2-5, with D possibly being TRBD2 (5 bases). The J call may be in error: the DNA end matches TRBJ2-4 better. Germline CDR1 reads MNHNS; CDR2 reads SASEGT. The CDR3 loop spans 17 amino acids. CDR3 sequence reads: CASRAYSGLEAKNIQYF. The CDR3 DNA is TGTGCCAGCAGGGCCTACTCCGGACTCGAGGCCAAAAACATTCAGTACTTC.

V is TRBV7-2 and J is TRBJ2-4; no reliable D call. CDR3 size: 15 residues. CDR1 and CDR2 from the germline V gene are SGHTA and FQGNSA. Trimming stripped 5 bases from V and 12 bases from J, with 23 bases between. CDR3 bases: TGTGCCAGCAGCCAGGACGTAAGTGCCAAAGACACTCAGTACTTC. It encodes CASSQDVSAKDTQYF.

The gene calls are TRBV6-2 or TRBV6-3 and TRBJ2-5; D may be TRBD2 (7 bases). The V end was cut by 8 bases, the J end by 8 bases, with 21 bases between. CDR1 MNHEY and CDR2 SVGEGT come from the germline V gene. The CDR3 length is 14 residues. The CDR3 DNA reads TGTGCCAGCGGCTCAGGGGAGGGCAAAAACACCCAGTACTTC. Its translation is CASGSGEGKNTQYF.

The chain couples TRBV7-8 to TRBJ2-5; 8 bases align to TRBD2. TRBJ2-1 matches the DNA end more closely, so the J call is doubtful. The CDR3 is 15 amino acids. The germline CDR1 and CDR2 sequences are SGHVS and FQNEAQ. The CDR3 DNA is TGTGCCAGCAGCTTAAGCGTGGAAACGGGGGGGGTCCAGTTCTTC. Translation: CASSLSVETGGVQFF.

Notes on this clonotype: The junction departs from germline at one end; a sequencing error may be responsible. The chain's CDR3 is CARSSAPRATDIQYF. The CDR3 coding sequence is TGTGCCCGCAGCTCGGCGCCGCGTGCCACAGACATTCAGTATTTT. The chain is built from TRBV7-2 and TRBJ2-3; D is unresolved. The germline V gene encodes CDR1 SGHTA and CDR2 FQGNSA. The length of the CDR3 is 15 residues.

This clonotype occurred many times. No conserved phenylalanine or tryptophan ends this CDR3, so it is likely a read error. No DNA is shown, since the ends of the CDR3 on it are uncertain; the CDR3 is the one TCRdb lists. The CDR3: CASSYSRG. This chain joins TRBV6-5 and TRBJ2-6. Germline CDR1 is MNHEY and CDR2 is SVGAGI. Termini included, the CDR3 measures 8 amino acids.

CDR3 loop: CASSQGTSMNEQFF. The CDR3 DNA sequence: TGTGCCAGCAGCCAGGGGACTAGCATGAATGAGCAGTTCTTC. This rearrangement joins TRBV7-2 to TRBJ2-1; 9 positions match TRBD2. Unmatched junction bases numbered 6, after V lost 5 bases and J lost 7 bases. The germline V gene has CDR1 SGHTA and CDR2 FQGNSA. The CDR3 extends over 14 amino acids.

The chain links TRBV7-9 to TRBJ2-5; D uncertain. The CDR3 is 14 amino acids. Trimming cost V 5 bases and J 4 bases, with 14 bases left between them. Looked up from germline, CDR1 is SEHNR and CDR2 is FQNEAQ (reference sequence). CDR3 sequence: CASSTLVGIETQYF. The CDR3 DNA reads as TGTGCCAGCAGCACCCTGGTGGGGATAGAGACCCAGTACTTC.

This chain connects TRBV7-2 to TRBJ2-5; 8 bases map to TRBD2. The J call may be mistaken, given a closer DNA end match to TRBJ2-7. This CDR3 is built from 15 residues. The V gene's germline CDR1 is SGHTA and CDR2 FQGNSA. Here the CDR3 DNA reads TGTGCCAGCAGCTTAACGGGAGGGCTCTCCTACGAGCAGTACTTC. This encodes CASSLTGGLSYEQYF.

This clonotype appeared a few times. This chain joins TRBV5-5 and TRBJ2-4; D gene ambiguous. Germline V CDR1 and CDR2: SGHKS, YYEKEE (reference sequence). The length of the CDR3 is 13 residues. V lost 4 bases and J 5 bases, leaving 10 bases between the germline ends. CDR3 protein: CASSLPGQNIQYF. The DNA of the CDR3 is TGTGCCAGCAGCCTACCGGGTCAAAACATTCAGTACTTC. Complete variable domain (other parts from reference TRBV5-5 and TRBJ2-4): DAGVTQSPTHLIKTRGQQVTLRCSPISGHKSVSWYQQVLGQGPQFIFQYYEKEERGRGNFPDRFSARQFPNYSSELNVNALLLGDSALYLCASSLPGQNIQYFGAGTRLSVL.

About this clonotype: This may come from a read error, since a much larger clone is one base off. The V call is TRBV7-8, the J call TRBJ2-1; D is unresolved. The J call may not be correct, given that the DNA end is closer to TRBJ2-7. This CDR3 has 14 amino acids. Germline CDR1 reads SGHVS; CDR2 reads FQNEAQ. CDR3 DNA sequence: TGTGCCAGCAGCTTAGCGGGCTCCTACAATGAGCAGTACTTC. Translation gives CASSLAGSYNEQYF.

The CDR3 region is CASSAGIEQFF. In DNA, the CDR3 is TGTGCCAGTAGTGCTGGGATTGAGCAGTTCTTC. The chain carries TRBV12-3 or TRBV12-4 and TRBJ2-7; D gene ambiguous. The J call may be incorrect, as the DNA end agrees better with TRBJ2-1. There are 11 residues in the CDR3.

This clonotype was picked up a small number of times. The junction differs from germline at one of its ends, possibly a read error. V and J are TRBV7-2 and TRBJ2-3; a weak D match, TRBD2 (6 bases). CDR3 size: 16 residues. The germline CDR1 and CDR2 sequences are SGHTA and FQGNSA. The CDR3 region is CASRAPGRGAKDTQYF. The CDR3 coding sequence is TGTGCCAGCCGCGCCCCGGGGCGGGGAGCCAAAGATACGCAGTATTTC.

By share of the sample, this clonotype is medium-sized. V usage is TRBV7-8 and J usage is TRBJ2-5; D possibly corresponds to TRBD2 (7 bases). The germline V gene encodes CDR1 SGHVS and CDR2 FQNEAQ. CDR3 size: 13 residues. V was shortened by 3 bases and J by 5 bases, with 10 bases between the two germline ends. CDR3 sequence: CASSFGGLETQYF. CDR3 in DNA: TGTGCCAGCAGCTTCGGGGGGCTGGAGACCCAGTACTTC.

This clonotype was seen repeatedly, ten times or more. V and J are TRBV7-6 and TRBJ2-1; a weak D match, TRBD2 (5 bases). Germline V gives CDR1 SGHVS, CDR2 FNYEAQ. The length of the CDR3 is 14 residues. V lost 4 bases and J lost 7, with 14 bases in between. The CDR3 sequence is CASSSLPLDNEQFF. CDR3 nucleotide sequence: TGTGCCAGCAGCTCCTTACCACTAGATAATGAGCAGTTCTTC. Full variable domain (rest looked up from reference TRBV7-6 and TRBJ2-1): GAGVSQSPRYKVTKRGQDVALRCDPISGHVSLYWYRQALGQGPEFLTYFNYEAQQDKSGLPNDRFSAERPEGSISTLTIQRTEQRDSAMYRCASSSLPLDNEQFFGPGTRLTVL.

Only a few counts were recorded for this clonotype. The conserved phenylalanine or tryptophan normally closing the CDR3 is absent here, so this likely arose from a read error. The DNA is left out, because the CDR3 cannot be placed on it with certainty; the CDR3 is given as TCRdb lists it. The chain couples TRBV7-2 to TRBJ2-7; the table's D call, TRBD2, was not checked against the DNA. The CDR3 extends over 9 residues, inclusive of both ends. Germline V gene lookup returns CDR1 SGHTA and CDR2 FQGNSA. CDR3 in amino acids: CASRDGLAG.

A word on this clonotype: One end of the junction varies from germline; a read error may be responsible. CDR3 in amino acids: CASSMAGRAGRDQETQYF. CDR3 DNA: TGTGCCAGTAGTATGGCTGGTCGGGCAGGCCGTGACCAAGAGACCCAGTACTTT. The chain has TRBV19 and TRBJ2-1, with D unclear. This CDR3 is 18 amino acids long. Germline CDR1 LNHDA, CDR2 SQIVND (reference sequence).

The chain carries TRBV7-2 and TRBJ2-7; 10 bases are shared with TRBD1. The germline V gene encodes CDR1 SGHTA and CDR2 FQGNSA. V lost 5 bases to trimming and J lost 4 bases; unmatched junction nucleotides: 8. The CDR3 length is 15 residues. CDR3 coding DNA: TGTGCCAGCAGCCTAACCGGGACAGGGGCATACGAGCAGTACTTC. This encodes CASSLTGTGAYEQYF.

The chain couples TRBV7-2 to TRBJ2-5; unclear D gene. The ends were cut back, 5 bases at V and 2 bases at J, with 9 bases in the middle. CDR1 and CDR2 from the germline V gene are SGHTA and FQGNSA. This CDR3 spans 13 amino acids. The CDR3: CASSGFAQETQYF. Here the CDR3 DNA reads TGTGCCAGCAGCGGGTTTGCTCAAGAGACCCAGTACTTC.

The rearrangement links TRBV7-9 to TRBJ2-1; the D is unclear. V was clipped by 4 bases and J by 1 base, with 17 bases between them. The CDR3 runs 17 residues. Germline CDR1 SEHNR, CDR2 FQNEAQ (reference sequence). The CDR3 DNA sequence: TGTGCCAGCAGCTGGGATAGAAGAGGAAGGTCCTACAATGAGCAGTTCTTC. This gives the protein CASSWDRRGRSYNEQFF.

This clonotype is termed medium-sized (0.01 to 0.1%). V gene TRBV6-1 combines with J gene TRBJ2-2; 7 bases agree with TRBD1. The V gene end was trimmed by 8 bases and the J gene end by 0 bases; junction bases not matched to a gene: 6. In germline, CDR1 is MNHNS, CDR2 SASEGT. CDR3 length: 15 residues. The CDR3 region is CASEGARANTGELFF. CDR3 bases: TGTGCCAGCGAGGGGGCCCGGGCGAACACCGGGGAGCTGTTTTTT.

The chain links TRBV28 to TRBJ2-7, with 7 bases matching TRBD1. The germline V gene encodes CDR1 MDHEN and CDR2 SYDVKM. The length of the CDR3 is 13 residues. V gave up 10 bases and J gave up 1 base; unmatched junction bases: 7. Here the CDR3 reads CATKRTGSYEQYF. The CDR3 bases are TGTGCCACCAAACGGACAGGTTCCTACGAGCAGTACTTC.

V usage is TRBV25-1 and J usage is TRBJ2-5, with 7 bases aligning to TRBD1. The junction had 2 bases not matched to a gene; V was cut back by 4 bases and J by 9 bases. Germline values: CDR1 MGHDK, CDR2 SYGVNS. The CDR3 loop spans 11 amino acids. The CDR3 region is CASSVQGAQYF. CDR3 bases: TGTGCCAGCAGTGTTCAGGGGGCCCAGTACTTC.

The chain uses TRBV6-2 or TRBV6-3 and TRBJ2-3, with a weak D call TRBD1 (6 bases). CDR3 length equals 15 residues. The V gene's germline CDR1 is MNHEY and CDR2 SVGEGT. Trimming cost V 0 bases and J 4 bases, with 11 bases left between them. CDR3 in DNA: TGTGCCAGCAGTTACTCGAGCAGGGGAGCAGATACGCAGTATTTT. This codes for CASSYSSRGADTQYF.

This clonotype showed up just a few times. The gene calls are TRBV5-4 and TRBJ2-2; weak D call: TRBD1 (6 bases). The V and J ends lost 0 bases and 7 bases respectively, with 13 bases between them. The germline V gene has CDR1 SGHNT and CDR2 YYREEE (reference sequence). The CDR3 totals 15 residues. The CDR3 region is CASSLARVGGGELFF. CDR3 coding DNA: TGTGCCAGCAGCTTGGCGCGGGTAGGGGGCGGGGAGCTGTTTTTT. Full variable domain (missing parts from reference TRBV5-4 and TRBJ2-2): ETGVTQSPTHLIKTRGQQVTLRCSSQSGHNTVSWYQQALGQGPQFIFQYYREEENGRGNFPPRFSGLQFPNYSSELNVNALELDDSALYLCASSLARVGGGELFFGEGSRLTVL.

The chain uses TRBV6-1 and TRBJ2-3; D unresolved. There are 14 residues in the CDR3. Germline V gene lookup returns CDR1 MNHNS and CDR2 SASEGT. V lost 4 bases, J lost 1 base, and 9 bases lay in between. DNA of the CDR3: TGTGCCAGCAGTGGGGGTTTCCGCACAGATACGCAGTATTTT. As protein: CASSGGFRTDTQYF.

CDR3 residues: CASSLGVKETQYF. The CDR3 region has the DNA TGTGCCAGCAGCTTAGGAGTAAAGGAGACCCAGTACTTC. The V call is TRBV11-2, the J call TRBJ2-5; D not resolved. The germline gives CDR1 SGHAT, CDR2 FQNNGV. The ends were cut back, 1 base at V and 5 bases at J, with 8 bases in the middle. The CDR3 length is 13 residues.

The table lists this clonotype with a few counts. J is TRBJ2-1 and V is TRBV7-2, with D tentatively TRBD2 (7 bases). CDR3 length: 12 residues. Trimming left V 5 bases short and J 6 bases short, with 8 bases between. CDR1 SGHTA and CDR2 FQGNSA come from the germline V gene. The CDR3 nucleotides are TGTGCCAGCAGCCGGGGGGCCAATGAGCAGTTCTTC. Amino acids: CASSRGANEQFF.

The rearrangement uses TRBV7-3 and TRBJ2-5; 7 positions agree with TRBD1. The J call may be incorrect, as the DNA end agrees better with TRBJ2-1. Per the germline V gene, CDR1 is SGHTA and CDR2 is FQGTGA. The CDR3 spans 15 residues. The CDR3 DNA reads as TGTGCCAGCAGCTTAACGGGGACAGCCCAAGAGACCCAGTTCTTC. Translated: CASSLTGTAQETQFF.